This is a list of T cell receptor beta chains from one sample in a study of T-cell reconstitution after alpha-beta-depleted transplantation in children. MiXCR was run by TCRdb on the PCR reads, yielding one entry per CDR3 protein. This table has 530,000 or so distinct CDR3 sequences, roughly a quarter appearing once. The input for sequencing was PBMCs, taken before TCRalphabeta/CD19-depleted stem cell transplant. These receptors came from a boy younger than two with Wiskott-Aldrich syndrome, due to receive a stem cell transplant. Both conserved end residues are part of each CDR3. D genes are given only for firm matches. Size is stated for part of the rows, as once, few or many counts, or as a class when the clone is expanded.

clone size	V gene	J gene	D gene	CDR3 protein	CDR3 DNA
.	TRBV10-3	TRBJ2-5	TRBD1	CATRDRGPETQYF	TGTGCCACCCGGGACAGGGGACCAGAGACCCAGTACTTC
few	TRBV18	TRBJ2-1	TRBD2	CASSPRSSGRSSYNEQFF	TGTGCCAGCTCACCTCGATCTAGCGGGAGGAGCTCCTACAATGAGCAGTTCTTC
.	TRBV5-5	TRBJ2-7	TRBD1	CASRYSGTANYEQYF	TGTGCCAGCAGATACTCCGGGACAGCTAACTACGAGCAGTACTTC
.	TRBV5-1	TRBJ2-1	.	CASSAPGDSYNEQFF	TGCGCCAGCAGTGCACCGGGAGATTCCTACAATGAGCAGTTCTTC
few	TRBV27	TRBJ2-3	TRBD2	CASSSPGLGRDTQYF	TGTGCCAGCAGTTCACCGGGACTAGGGCGGGATACGCAGTATTTT
.	TRBV20-1	TRBJ2-1	.	CSASDQYNEQFF	TGCAGTGCTAGTGACCAATACAATGAGCAGTTCTTC
once	TRBV5-1	TRBJ2-7	.	CASRRGMDGHYEQYF	TGCGCCAGCAGGAGAGGGATGGACGGACATTACGAGCAGTACTTC
.	TRBV20-1	TRBJ1-1	TRBD1	CSATGGAGTEAFF	TGCAGTGCTACAGGGGGCGCGGGCACTGAAGCTTTCTTT
.	TRBV7-7	TRBJ2-1	.	CASSLAPRRGEQFF	TGTGCCAGCAGCTTGGCCCCAAGACGGGGTGAGCAGTTCTTC
.	TRBV29-1	TRBJ2-2	.	CSVRWGSDTGELFF	TGCAGCGTCCGCTGGGGCAGCGACACCGGGGAGCTGTTTTTT
.	TRBV5-5	TRBJ2-1	TRBD2	CASSPLAVGYNEQFF	TGTGCCAGCAGCCCACTAGCGGTTGGGTACAATGAGCAGTTCTTC
.	TRBV27	TRBJ2-2	.	CASSGVSGELFF	TGTGCCAGCAGTGGGGTTAGCGGGGAGCTGTTTTTT
.	TRBV20-1	TRBJ1-5	.	CSAREGISNQPQHF	TGCAGTGCTAGAGAAGGCATTAGCAATCAGCCCCAGCATTTT
.	TRBV5-1	TRBJ2-7	.	CASSPQDSSYSYEQYF	TGCGCCAGCAGCCCGCAGGACAGTTCCTATTCCTACGAGCAGTACTTC
.	TRBV5-1	TRBJ2-2	TRBD1	CASGKDRGGGELFF	TGCGCCAGCGGAAAAGACAGGGGTGGCGGGGAGCTGTTTTTT
few	TRBV5-1	TRBJ2-5	TRBD2	CASSIGPSGRAWRETQYF	TGCGCCAGCAGCATCGGACCTAGCGGGAGGGCGTGGAGAGAGACCCAGTACTTC
.	TRBV5-1	TRBJ2-1	.	CASSLLGVPHNEQFF	TGCGCCAGCAGCTTGCTAGGGGTCCCACACAATGAGCAGTTCTTC
once	TRBV5-1	TRBJ2-5	.	CASSLALATKETQYF	TGCGCCAGCAGCTTGGCCCTAGCGACGAAAGAGACCCAGTACTTC
few	TRBV5-1	TRBJ2-3	.	CASSLSQGVLDTQYF	TGCGCCAGCAGCTTGTCACAGGGAGTATTGGATACGCAGTATTTT
.	TRBV5-1	TRBJ2-1	.	CASSLGDLLSYNEQFF	TGCGCCAGCAGCTTGGGGGACTTACTCTCCTACAATGAGCAGTTCTTC
.	TRBV12-3/TRBV12-4	TRBJ2-4	.	CASSFVTRYSKNIQYF	TGTGCCAGCAGTTTTGTTACTAGATATTCCAAAAACATTCAGTACTTC
.	TRBV7-2	TRBJ2-3	.	CASSLTGTSTDTQYF	TGTGCCAGCAGCTTAACGGGTACTAGCACAGATACGCAGTATTTT
few	TRBV10-3	TRBJ2-5	.	CAISDLGETQYF	TGTGCCATCAGTGATTTAGGAGAGACCCAGTACTTC
.	TRBV5-4	TRBJ1-1	.	CASSPYNRGTEAFF	TGTGCCAGCAGCCCCTATAACCGGGGCACTGAAGCTTTCTTT
.	TRBV20-1	TRBJ1-2	.	CSARVRVRGPYGYTF	TGCAGTGCTAGAGTTAGGGTCAGGGGTCCTTATGGCTACACCTTC
.	TRBV12-3/TRBV12-4	TRBJ2-2	.	CASSLQADTGELFF	TGTGCCAGCAGTTTGCAGGCCGACACCGGGGAGCTGTTTTTT
few	TRBV5-1	TRBJ2-2	TRBD2	CASSLRVAGNTGELFF	TGCGCCAGCAGCTTACGGGTAGCGGGGAACACCGGGGAGCTGTTTTTT
.	TRBV30	TRBJ1-2	.	CAWTQGNYGYTF	TGTGCCTGGACACAGGGTAACTATGGCTACACCTTC
.	TRBV20-1	TRBJ2-2	.	CSAKGRDPYTGELFF	TGCAGTGCTAAAGGCCGGGACCCTTACACCGGGGAGCTGTTTTTT
few	TRBV12-3/TRBV12-4	TRBJ2-1	TRBD2	CASNWGSGSIPYNEQFF	TGTGCCAGCAACTGGGGTAGCGGGAGCATCCCCTACAATGAGCAGTTCTTC
once	TRBV7-8	TRBJ1-2	TRBD1	CASSERKLDRDVTGYTF	TGTGCCAGCAGCGAGCGAAAATTGGACAGGGACGTTACGGGCTACACCTTC
.	TRBV10-3	TRBJ1-5	TRBD1	CAATTGLNQPQHF	TGTGCCGCGACGACAGGGCTCAATCAGCCCCAGCATTTT
.	TRBV29-1	TRBJ1-3	.	CSASSARSGNTIYF	TGCAGCGCTTCTAGTGCCCGCTCTGGAAACACCATATATTTT
.	TRBV5-1	TRBJ2-1	.	CASSLLRTGRDEQFF	TGCGCCAGCAGCTTGTTACGGACAGGGAGGGATGAGCAGTTCTTC
.	TRBV5-1	TRBJ2-7	TRBD2	CASSLSSGKSYEQYF	TGCGCCAGCAGCTTATCTAGCGGGAAGTCCTACGAGCAGTACTTC
.	TRBV12-3/TRBV12-4	TRBJ1-2	.	CASSLLAGGNYGYTF	TGTGCCAGCAGTTTACTCGCCGGGGGGAACTATGGCTACACCTTC
.	TRBV20-1	TRBJ2-3	.	CSASQRNLGDTQYF	TGCAGTGCTAGCCAACGTAATTTAGGGGATACGCAGTATTTT
.	TRBV12-3/TRBV12-4	TRBJ1-5	.	CASSITGANQPQHF	TGTGCCAGCAGCATTACAGGCGCTAATCAGCCCCAGCATTTT
few	TRBV28	TRBJ2-3	TRBD1	CASSFLDRVTQYF	TGTGCCAGCAGTTTCCTGGACAGGGTGACGCAGTATTTT
.	TRBV25-1	TRBJ2-7	.	CASSELDSSYEQYF	TGTGCCAGCAGCGAACTGGACAGCTCCTACGAGCAGTACTTC
.	TRBV29-1	TRBJ2-3	.	CSAAGQNPDTQYF	TGCAGCGCGGCGGGACAGAATCCAGATACGCAGTATTTT
.	TRBV11-2	TRBJ2-1	TRBD2	CASSLERGRGLAGLVPSSYNEQFF	TGTGCCAGCAGCTTAGAACGAGGGAGGGGACTAGCGGGCCTAGTTCCCAGCTCCTACAATGAGCAGTTCTTC
.	TRBV25-1	TRBJ1-4	.	CASSEFTAAGTEDEKLFF	TGTGCCAGCAGTGAATTCACCGCGGCCGGGACGGAGGATGAAAAACTGTTTTTT
.	TRBV5-1	TRBJ2-7	.	CASSLGSRFYEQYF	TGCGCCAGCAGCTTGGGCAGTCGGTTCTACGAGCAGTACTTC
.	TRBV7-2	TRBJ2-6	.	CASSLQAGANVLTF	TGTGCCAGCAGCTTACAGGCCGGGGCCAACGTCCTGACTTTC
few	TRBV15	TRBJ1-1	.	CATSREGLNTEAFF	TGTGCCACCAGCAGAGAAGGTTTGAACACTGAAGCTTTCTTT
many	TRBV3-1	TRBJ2-7	.	CASSQGSYEQYF	TGTGCCAGCAGCCAAGGATCCTACGAGCAGTACTTC
.	TRBV6-1	TRBJ2-3	.	CASIGPGTDTQYF	TGTGCCAGCATCGGACCTGGCACAGATACGCAGTATTTT
.	TRBV24-1	TRBJ2-4	TRBD1	CATSEAGGAKNIQYF	TGTGCCACCAGTGAGGCAGGGGGAGCCAAAAACATTCAGTACTTC
.	TRBV20-1	TRBJ2-5	.	CSASFGQGETQYF	TGCAGTGCTAGCTTTGGTCAGGGGGAGACCCAGTACTTC
few	TRBV20-1	TRBJ2-1	.	CSAKAGSSYNEQFF	TGCAGTGCCAAAGCGGGTAGCTCCTACAATGAGCAGTTCTTC
.	TRBV14	TRBJ2-1	.	CASSQEAVGSYNEQFF	TGTGCCAGCAGCCAAGAAGCCGTTGGCTCCTACAATGAGCAGTTCTTC
.	TRBV3-1	TRBJ1-2	.	CASSQVKTENRYGYTF	TGTGCCAGCAGCCAAGTTAAGACAGAAAACCGCTATGGCTACACCTTC
few	TRBV6-1	TRBJ1-3	.	CASSFSAGGNTIYF	TGTGCCAGCAGCTTTTCAGCTGGCGGAAACACCATATATTTT
.	TRBV7-9	TRBJ2-4	.	CASSLGGAHIQYF	TGTGCCAGCAGCTTAGGAGGTGCGCACATTCAGTACTTC